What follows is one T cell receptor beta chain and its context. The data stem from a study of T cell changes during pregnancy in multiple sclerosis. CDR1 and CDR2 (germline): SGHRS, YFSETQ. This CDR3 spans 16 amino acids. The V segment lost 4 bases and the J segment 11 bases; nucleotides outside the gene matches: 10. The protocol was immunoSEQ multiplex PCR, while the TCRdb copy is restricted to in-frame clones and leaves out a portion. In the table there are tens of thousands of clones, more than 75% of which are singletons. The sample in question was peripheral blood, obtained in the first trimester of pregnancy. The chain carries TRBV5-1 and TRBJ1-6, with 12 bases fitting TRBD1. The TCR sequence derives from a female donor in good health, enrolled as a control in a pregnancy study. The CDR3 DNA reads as TGCGCCAGCAGCCCTAGTCCGGGACAGGGGGCACCACCCCTCCACTTT. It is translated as CASSPSPGQGAPPLHF.